These T cell receptor beta chains were read from a single sample in a study of spatial heterogeneity in lung cancer. A single record per CDR3 protein comes from TCRdb applying MiXCR to the 5' RACE reads. The sample holds under 150,000 distinct CDR3 sequences, 10% to 15% seen once. Material: PBMCs, obtained at follow-up. These TCRs come from a male donor with early-stage non-small cell lung cancer. Both conserved end residues are part of each CDR3. Each record gives: D gene, J gene, V gene, clone size, CDR3 protein, CDR3 DNA. The D gene is left open where the match is weak. Clone size appears in some rows only: once, few, many, or a class for an expanded clone.

D: TRBD1
J: TRBJ2-1
V: TRBV13
size: NA
CDR3: CASSFSSGGAYNEQFF
DNA: TGTGCCAGCAGCTTCTCGTCAGGGGGTGCCTACAATGAGCAGTTCTTC

D: NA
J: TRBJ1-2
V: TRBV6-6
size: many
CDR3: CASSDGQKYGYTF
DNA: TGTGCCAGCAGTGATGGACAGAAGTATGGCTACACCTTC

D: TRBD2
J: TRBJ2-7
V: TRBV4-2
size: NA
CDR3: CASSLGPGTSAIYEQYF
DNA: TGTGCCAGCAGCCTGGGCCCCGGGACTAGTGCGATTTACGAGCAGTACTTC

D: NA
J: TRBJ2-7
V: TRBV20-1
size: NA
CDR3: CSARGPPHYEQYF
DNA: TGCAGTGCTAGAGGCCCACCGCACTACGAGCAGTACTTC

D: NA
J: TRBJ1-1
V: TRBV9
size: NA
CDR3: CASSVGPGSGAEAFF
DNA: TGTGCCAGCAGCGTAGGTCCAGGGTCGGGCGCTGAAGCTTTCTTT

D: TRBD2
J: TRBJ2-3
V: TRBV7-3
size: NA
CDR3: CASSSPTSGETTDTQYF
DNA: TGTGCCAGCAGCTCGCCGACTAGCGGGGAGACCACAGATACGCAGTATTTT

D: NA
J: TRBJ2-3
V: TRBV2
size: NA
CDR3: CASAMGDTQYF
DNA: TGTGCCAGCGCTATGGGAGATACGCAGTATTTT

D: NA
J: TRBJ2-7
V: TRBV11-2
size: NA
CDR3: CASSPRDRSFYEQYF
DNA: TGTGCCAGCAGCCCACGGGACCGGTCGTTTTACGAGCAGTACTTC

D: TRBD2
J: TRBJ2-5
V: TRBV11-2
size: few
CDR3: CASSVGLAGGKYF
DNA: TGTGCCAGCAGCGTTGGACTAGCGGGGGGAAAGTACTTC

D: NA
J: TRBJ1-1
V: TRBV28
size: many
CDR3: CASSRAEAFF
DNA: TGTGCCAGCAGTAGGGCTGAAGCTTTCTTT

D: NA
J: TRBJ1-6
V: TRBV10-2
size: NA
CDR3: CASSERKGNSPLHF
DNA: TGCGCCAGCAGTGAACGGAAGGGCAATTCACCCCTCCACTTT

D: NA
J: TRBJ2-3
V: TRBV5-4
size: many
CDR3: CASSLLGAEDTQYF
DNA: TGTGCCAGCAGCTTGCTTGGGGCCGAAGATACGCAGTATTTT

D: TRBD1
J: TRBJ1-5
V: TRBV6-6
size: NA
CDR3: CASSWGQGYSNQPQHF
DNA: TGTGCCAGCAGCTGGGGACAGGGGTATAGCAATCAGCCCCAGCATTTT

D: NA
J: TRBJ2-1
V: TRBV6-5
size: few
CDR3: CASSYAGKANEQFF
DNA: TGTGCCAGCAGTTACGCAGGGAAGGCAAATGAGCAGTTCTTC

D: TRBD2
J: TRBJ2-2
V: TRBV29-1
size: many
CDR3: CSVRLAGGPNTGELFF
DNA: TGCAGCGTTCGACTAGCGGGGGGCCCGAACACCGGGGAGCTGTTTTTT

D: NA
J: TRBJ2-2
V: TRBV2
size: NA
CDR3: CASSLQYDTGELFF
DNA: TGTGCCAGCAGTTTACAATACGACACCGGGGAGCTGTTTTTT

D: NA
J: TRBJ1-1
V: TRBV7-2
size: few
CDR3: CASRLGGMNTEAFF
DNA: TGTGCCAGCAGGTTAGGCGGTATGAACACTGAAGCTTTCTTT

D: TRBD1
J: TRBJ2-5
V: TRBV11-2
size: NA
CDR3: CASSGSDREETQYF
DNA: TGTGCCAGCAGCGGGTCGGACAGGGAGGAGACCCAGTACTTC

D: NA
J: TRBJ1-6
V: TRBV7-8
size: NA
CDR3: CASSLARQENSPLHF
DNA: TGTGCCAGCAGCTTAGCGCGCCAGGAAAATTCACCCCTCCACTTT

D: NA
J: TRBJ1-5
V: TRBV28
size: many
CDR3: CASSSLRVQPQHF
DNA: TGTGCCAGCAGTTCCCTCAGGGTTCAGCCCCAGCATTTT

D: TRBD1
J: TRBJ2-1
V: TRBV28
size: few
CDR3: CASSFFVWDRRYNEQFF
DNA: TGTGCCAGCAGTTTTTTCGTCTGGGACAGGAGATACAATGAGCAGTTCTTC

D: TRBD1
J: TRBJ2-2
V: TRBV11-2
size: NA
CDR3: CASSGPGTGGREELFF
DNA: TGTGCCAGCAGCGGCCCTGGGACAGGGGGCCGAGAGGAGCTGTTTTTT

D: NA
J: TRBJ1-6
V: TRBV7-9
size: NA
CDR3: CASSLPNSPLHF
DNA: TGTGCCAGCAGTTTACCTAATTCACCCCTCCACTTT

D: NA
J: TRBJ2-3
V: TRBV29-1
size: few
CDR3: CSVVERNTDTQYF
DNA: TGCAGCGTTGTAGAGCGAAACACAGATACGCAGTATTTT

D: TRBD1
J: TRBJ2-2
V: TRBV5-1
size: NA
CDR3: CASGQDTLNTGELFF
DNA: TGCGCCAGCGGACAGGACACATTAAACACCGGGGAGCTGTTTTTT

D: NA
J: TRBJ2-4
V: TRBV29-1
size: many
CDR3: CSVEVGPLAKNIQYF
DNA: TGCAGCGTTGAAGTCGGCCCCCTAGCCAAAAACATTCAGTACTTC

D: NA
J: TRBJ2-1
V: TRBV28
size: few
CDR3: CASRASSPYNEQFF
DNA: TGTGCCAGCCGCGCCTCGTCACCCTACAATGAGCAGTTCTTC

D: NA
J: TRBJ2-2
V: TRBV28
size: NA
CDR3: CASSRGTDNTGELFF
DNA: TGTGCCAGCAGCCGCGGGACAGATAACACCGGGGAGCTGTTTTTT